This T cell receptor (beta chain) was captured in a study of cytomegalovirus exposure and HLA in healthy donors. PCR employed 60 Vbeta and 13 Jbeta primers. Data came from immunoSEQ multiplex PCR; TCRdb stores just in-frame clones and leaves some out. The sample yields 65,000 to 70,000 clones, approximately 77% seen once. J was trimmed by 8 bases and V by 3 bases; bases with no gene match: 12. The germline V gene encodes CDR1 SGHTA and CDR2 FQGNSA. The CDR3 consists of 16 residues. The study's findings and limits: Per a later analysis, HLA-associated TCR beta chains showed more clonal expansion than other, equally common TCR beta chains. Association of 16,951 TCR beta sequences with HLA alleles was found at 0.05 false discovery rate in a later analysis. A later analysis by the authors found several of the most significant clusters apparently linked to common viral pathogens.

Regarding this clone: The antigen is unknown.

V gene TRBV7-2 combines with J gene TRBJ2-2, with 7 bases aligning to TRBD2. The clonotype originates from a woman aged 25 to 39 in good health and CMV-seropositive. The sample consisted of PBMCs. This chain's CDR3 is CASSFLASGAGGELFF. CDR3 in DNA: TGTGCCAGCAGCTTTTTGGCTAGCGGAGCGGGAGGGGAGCTGTTTTTT.